Each of the 28 T cell receptor beta chains below was sequenced from the same sample in a study of regulatory and conventional T cells in RAG deficiency (dated by TCRdb to 2016 to 2017). Libraries were prepared through the immunoSEQ multiplex PCR assay. The clones in this table, taken by TCRdb from immuneACCESS, are in-frame only. Not every clone is retained; where verified, under half of the shortfall comes from an unresolved V gene, and the cause of the rest is unknown. Here the sample has roughly 20,000 clones; roughly 90% occur a single time. The ten biggest clones cover about 1.5% of the sample. Before genomic DNA was extracted, regulatory T cells were isolated from blood as CD4+CD25-high CD127-low cells. The sample was also reused in another study, on regulatory T cells. As the second paper documents: The multiplex PCR relied on 52 forward TRBV primers and 13 reverse TRBJ primers, and amplification bias was corrected through assay-based and computational methods.

Material: Tregs sorted from blood. The origin of the receptors is a human donor in good health.

The chain recombines TRBV6-1 with TRBJ2-5; D remains ambiguous. The CDR3 is 11 amino acids. V shed 6 bases and J shed 5 bases, with 7 bases lying between them. CDR1 and CDR2 from the germline V gene are MNHNS and SASEGT. CDR3 protein: CASSPKETQYF. The CDR3 DNA sequence: TGTGCCAGCAGCCCCAAGGAGACCCAGTACTTC.

This chain uses TRBV29-1 with TRBJ2-1; a possible D gene is TRBD2 (6 bases). The V gene's germline CDR1 is SQVTM and CDR2 ANQGSEA. With 4 bases removed from V and 7 bases from J, the gap between germline ends came to 20 bases. The CDR3 sequence is 15 residues long. The CDR3 region is CSVGAGWGVGNEQFF. The CDR3 DNA reads TGCAGCGTTGGGGCGGGTTGGGGGGTAGGGAATGAGCAGTTCTTC.

The chain uses TRBV28 and TRBJ2-7; weak D call: TRBD2 (5 bases). V lost 5 bases and J 2 bases, leaving 13 bases between the germline ends. CDR1 is MDHEN and CDR2 is SYDVKM in the germline V gene. There are 14 residues in the CDR3. CDR3 region: CASSPRTVTYEQYF. The CDR3 DNA reads as TGTGCCAGCAGTCCCCGGACTGTAACCTACGAGCAGTACTTC.

The chain recombines TRBV9 with TRBJ1-2; 8 bases align to TRBD1. CDR3 length equals 14 residues. Germline assignment: CDR1 SGDLS and CDR2 YYNGEE. With V trimmed by 6 bases and J by 4 bases, 8 bases remained unmatched. Written as DNA, the CDR3 is TGTGCCAGCACCCGAGGACAGGGTACCTATGGCTACACCTTC. It specifies CASTRGQGTYGYTF.

This clone was seen just once. This chain uses TRBV5-1 with TRBJ1-1, with D uncertain. Germline V gene sequence: CDR1 SGHRS, CDR2 YFSETQ. This CDR3 comprises 13 residues. The V end was cut by 1 base, the J end by 1 base, with 5 bases between. CDR3 DNA: TGCGCCAGCAGCTTGAAGGGGAACACTGAAGCTTTCTTT. This encodes CASSLKGNTEAFF. The variable domain in full, with the rest retrieved from reference TRBV5-1 and TRBJ1-1, is KAGVTQTPRYLIKTRGQQVTLSCSPISGHRSVSWYQQTPGQGLQFLFEYFSETQRNKGNFPGRFSGRQFSNSRSEMNVSTLELGDSALYLCASSLKGNTEAFFGQGTRLTVV.

The chain is built from TRBV19 and TRBJ2-7, with 12 bases fitting TRBD1. The length of the CDR3 is 16 residues. V trimming: 4 bases; J trimming: 5 bases; junction bases outside the gene matches: 9. The germline gives CDR1 LNHDA, CDR2 SQIVND (reference sequence). This chain's CDR3 is CASSTRLGTGGNEQYF. Written as DNA, the CDR3 is TGTGCCAGTAGTACCCGATTGGGGACAGGGGGCAACGAGCAGTACTTC.

The chain is built from TRBV18 and TRBJ2-5; TRBD2 matches 9 bases. CDR1 is KGHSH and CDR2 is LQKENI in the germline V gene. The CDR3 sequence is 16 residues long. After removal of 1 base from V and 3 bases from J, the junction contained 6 bases not matched to a gene. The CDR3 reads CASSPLWASGEETQYF. In DNA, the CDR3 is TGTGCCAGCTCACCACTCTGGGCTAGCGGGGAAGAGACCCAGTACTTC.

CDR3 nucleotides: TGTGCAAGTCGCGAGACCTACACTGAAGCTTTCTTT. Translating it yields CASRETYTEAFF. This sequence joins TRBV12-2 and TRBJ1-1. TRBV12-2 is classified as a pseudogene. The CDR3 totals 12 residues.

The chain recombines TRBV28 with TRBJ2-2; the D is unclear. The CDR3 is 16 residues long. Trimming pared 4 bases from V and 5 bases from J, leaving 17 bases between. In germline, CDR1 is MDHEN, CDR2 SYDVKM. CDR3 sequence (DNA): TGTGCCAGCAGTTCGTTCAGGAGCAGAAAAACCGGGGAGCTGTTTTTT. As protein: CASSSFRSRKTGELFF.

V is TRBV6-5 and J is TRBJ2-3; 8 bases map to TRBD2. The trim removed 8 bases at V and 6 bases at J, leaving 7 bases unmatched. CDR1 MNHEY and CDR2 SVGAGI come from the germline V gene. This CDR3 spans 13 amino acids. The CDR3 bases are TGTGCCAGCGCCTTTTCGGGAGGGGATACGCAGTATTTT. This codes for CASAFSGGDTQYF.

This clone was counted only a few times. The V and J genes are TRBV6-1 and TRBJ2-7; 11 positions agree with TRBD2. Germline CDR1 is MNHNS and CDR2 is SASEGT. V shed 8 bases, J shed 12 bases, and the junction held 12 bases outside the gene matches. The CDR3 covers 13 residues. The CDR3 sequence is CASGWTSGYTLYF. CDR3 coding DNA: TGTGCCAGCGGATGGACTAGCGGGTATACGTTGTACTTC.

This rearrangement joins TRBV2 to TRBJ2-2, with 8 bases aligning to TRBD1. CDR1 is SNHLY and CDR2 is FYNNEI in the germline V gene. The CDR3 spans 15 residues. Unmatched junction bases numbered 2, after V lost 0 bases and J lost 5 bases. CDR3 sequence (DNA): TGTGCCAGCAGTGAAGCGACAGGGGCGACCGGGGAGCTGTTTTTT. Protein sequence: CASSEATGATGELFF.

This chain connects TRBV4-1 to TRBJ2-3; D perhaps matches TRBD2 (5 bases). Trimming left V 0 bases short and J 0 bases short, with 16 bases between. CDR1 is MGHRA, CDR2 YSYEKL, per germline. This CDR3 has 18 residues. This CDR3 is CASSQEYRGPFSTDTQYF. The CDR3 DNA reads TGCGCCAGCAGCCAAGAGTATCGGGGTCCTTTTAGCACAGATACGCAGTATTTT.

The chain couples TRBV6-1 to TRBJ1-5, with TRBD1 as a possible D gene (6 bases). V shed 8 bases and J shed 6 bases, with 11 bases lying between them. CDR3 size: 12 residues. Germline V gives CDR1 MNHNS, CDR2 SASEGT. Written as DNA, the CDR3 is TGTGCCAGCGGGATAGGGGGTCAGCCCCAGCATTTT. Translation gives CASGIGGQPQHF.

This sequence joins TRBV28 and TRBJ1-4, with 9 nucleotides matching TRBD1. V lost 6 bases, J lost 10 bases, and 12 bases stayed unmatched. Germline values: CDR1 MDHEN, CDR2 SYDVKM. The CDR3 runs 15 residues. The CDR3 loop reads CASRDRDRAQGKLFF. The CDR3 DNA is TGTGCCAGCAGGGACCGGGACAGGGCTCAAGGAAAACTGTTTTTT.

The chain is built from TRBV11-2 and TRBJ2-5; D gene unclear. This CDR3 comprises 12 residues. Germline lookup yields CDR1 SGHAT and CDR2 FQNNGV. Trimming took off 1 base at V and 5 bases at J, with 5 bases between the two ends. The CDR3 DNA sequence: TGTGCCAGCAGCTTAGTGTCGGAGACCCAGTACTTC. Protein: CASSLVSETQYF.

The rearrangement links TRBV6-1 to TRBJ1-2; no firm D call. The ends were cut back, 0 bases at V and 1 base at J, with 12 bases in the middle. Germline-derived CDR1 and CDR2 are MNHNS and SASEGT. The CDR3 is 16 amino acids. The CDR3 bases are TGTGCCAGCAGTGAAGCATCGAGGAGCTTTAACTATGGCTACACCTTC. As protein: CASSEASRSFNYGYTF.

The gene calls are TRBV29-1 and TRBJ2-5; D is undetermined. CDR1 SQVTM and CDR2 ANQGSEA come from the germline V gene. The CDR3 consists of 11 residues. V lost 6 bases and J 5 bases, leaving 10 bases between the germline ends. This chain's CDR3 is CSVVIEETQYF. In DNA form, the CDR3 reads TGCAGCGTGGTAATCGAGGAGACCCAGTACTTC. Complete variable domain (other parts from reference TRBV29-1 and TRBJ2-5): SAVISQKPSRDICQRGTSLTIQCQVDSQVTMMFWYRQQPGQSLTLIATANQGSEATYESGFVIDKFPISRPNLTFSTLTVSNMSPEDSSIYLCSVVIEETQYFGPGTRLLVL.

The V and J genes are TRBV7-9 and TRBJ2-5; D is undetermined. The J call could be wrong; TRBJ2-7 is a better fit for the DNA end. Germline V gives CDR1 SEHNR, CDR2 FQNEAQ (reference sequence). The CDR3 spans 14 residues. For the CDR3, the DNA is TGTGCCAGCAGCTTAGGGCCCGCCGCCTACGAGCAGTACTTC. It codes for CASSLGPAAYEQYF.

The V call is TRBV11-2, the J call TRBJ1-1; no clear D. Germline CDR1 and CDR2: SGHAT and FQNNGV. V lost 5 bases and J lost 5, with 21 bases in between. The CDR3 contains 16 residues. CDR3 sequence (DNA): TGTGCCAGCAGCCGCAGAGGAATGTTAAGGAGGACTGAAGCTTTCTTT. It codes for CASSRRGMLRRTEAFF.

This rearrangement joins TRBV10-3 to TRBJ2-7, with 11 bases that match TRBD1. From germline, CDR1 is ENHRY and CDR2 SYGVKD. The V and J ends lost 0 bases and 4 bases, in that order; junction bases with no gene match: 14. The CDR3 is made up of 19 amino acids. The CDR3 spells CAISESWTGGSRGGYEQYF. Written as DNA, the CDR3 is TGTGCCATCAGTGAGTCTTGGACAGGGGGCTCCCGAGGTGGGTACGAGCAGTACTTC.

The chain carries TRBV10-2 and TRBJ1-1; 8 bases fit TRBD1. V lost 6 bases, J lost 5 bases, and 5 bases stayed unmatched. Germline V gives CDR1 WSHSY, CDR2 SAAADI. This CDR3 is 13 amino acids long. In DNA, the CDR3 is TGCGCCAGCAGCACAACAGGGGGAACTGAAGCTTTCTTT. Protein sequence: CASSTTGGTEAFF.

This rearrangement joins TRBV7-9 to TRBJ2-7, with D perhaps given as TRBD1 or TRBD2 (5 bases each). The ends were cut back, 1 base at V and 7 bases at J, with 14 bases in the middle. In germline, CDR1 is SEHNR, CDR2 FQNEAQ (reference sequence). The CDR3 spans 14 residues. CDR3 loop: CASSLGGATGEQYF. The DNA of the CDR3 is TGTGCCAGCAGCTTAGGAGGGGCAACGGGGGAGCAGTACTTC.

This chain joins TRBV5-6 and TRBJ1-5; D is unclear. Germline V CDR1 and CDR2: SGHDT, YYEEEE. Deletions cut 1 base from V and 3 bases from J, with 8 bases between. The CDR3 consists of 14 residues. CDR3 DNA sequence: TGTGCCAGCAGCTTGTTTCAGCTCAATCAGCCCCAGCATTTT. It specifies CASSLFQLNQPQHF.

The chain recombines TRBV29-1 with TRBJ2-7; D ambiguous. The CDR3 extends over 12 amino acids. Deletions cut 3 bases from V and 0 bases from J, with 6 bases between. The germline gives CDR1 SQVTM, CDR2 ANQGSEA. CDR3 in DNA: TGCAGCGTTGAGGACGGCTCCTACGAGCAGTACTTC. As protein: CSVEDGSYEQYF.

This sequence joins TRBV5-1 and TRBJ1-1; D not certain. Between the trimmed V and J ends, which lost 4 bases and 0 bases, there was a span of 10 bases. This CDR3 contains 14 residues. CDR1 SGHRS and CDR2 YFSETQ come from the germline V gene. For the CDR3, the DNA is TGCGCCAGCAGCATGGGATCCTTGAACACTGAAGCTTTCTTT. Translation: CASSMGSLNTEAFF.

This chain uses TRBV30 with TRBJ1-1, with 7 bases identical to TRBD1. Germline-derived CDR1 and CDR2 are GTSNPN and SVGIG (reference sequence). This CDR3 has 12 amino acids. For the CDR3, the DNA is TGTGTCTCACAGGGGAGTGGTACTGAAGCTTTCTTT. Its protein product is CVSQGSGTEAFF. The whole variable domain, filled in from reference TRBV30 and TRBJ1-1, reads SQTIHQWPATLVQPVGSPLSLECTVEGTSNPNLYWYRQAAGRGLQLLFYSVGIGQISSEVPQNLSASRPQDRQFILSSKKLLLSDSGFYLCVSQGSGTEAFFGQGTRLTVV.

The V and J genes are TRBV7-2 and TRBJ1-1, with TRBD1 as a possible D gene (6 bases). The CDR3 contains 15 residues. Germline assignment: CDR1 SGHTA and CDR2 FQGNSA. The V end lost 2 bases, the J end lost 6 bases, and 16 bases lay between the germline ends. CDR3 nucleotides: TGTGCCAGCAGCTTAAATGGCCTCGGGGGCGCTGAAGCTTTCTTT. This sequence encodes CASSLNGLGGAEAFF.